This TCR beta chain was identified during a study of blood T cells in healthy people across ages. Overall study findings and caveats: Significant beta diversity loss was already apparent by age around 36, declining roughly linearly.

Germline loops: CDR1 MDHEN, CDR2 SYDVKM. V was cut by 6 bases and J by 2 bases, with 14 bases left in between. CDR3 length equals 16 residues. It was with a sample-barcoded 5' primer and a J-beta primer mix that a second PCR of roughly 7 to 12 cycles was run. Every single cDNA molecule received a tag from a template-switch adaptor with 12 random nucleotides. TCRdb used MiXCR to reprocess the 5' RACE reads, holding one entry per CDR3 protein. The sample has about 1.1 million distinct CDR3 sequences; more than 30% are singletons. Of note for this clonotype: The antigen remains undetermined.

This chain connects TRBV28 to TRBJ1-6; D unresolved. The sequence was collected from a man aged 18-30 years in good health. What was sequenced was blood. The CDR3 nucleotides are TGTGCCAGCAGCGGTAGACGGGGTACCTATAATTCACCCCTCCACTTT. Translation: CASSGRRGTYNSPLHF.